This is a list of T cell receptor beta chains from one sample in a study of human T cells and chemical hapten exposure. Via MiXCR, TCRdb re-called the RACE reads, giving one row per CDR3 protein. The sample holds roughly 360,000 distinct CDR3 sequences, more than 4.5% seen once. Specimen: whole blood, collected in connection with sensitization to the hapten diphenylcyclopropenone (DPC). The receptor source for this set is a woman in her forties or fifties with alopecia areata. Some clones in this sample may be carry-over from other donors' samples. Each CDR3 is given with its conserved first and last residue. D genes are given only for firm matches. A row's size may be missing; if present it is once, few, many or a size class.

v_gene,abundance,d_gene,j_gene,CDR3aa,CDR3nt
TRBV14,few,TRBD2,TRBJ2-7,CASSLSGGRIYEQYF,TGTGCCAGCAGCCTAAGCGGGGGGCGGATCTACGAGCAGTACTTC
TRBV6-5,few,NA,TRBJ2-3,CASSYRDIFSTDTQYF,TGTGCCAGCAGTTACCGGGACATTTTTAGCACAGATACGCAGTATTTT
TRBV29-1,NA,TRBD2,TRBJ2-2,CSVATSGAYTGELFF,TGCAGCGTTGCTACTAGCGGGGCGTACACCGGGGAGCTGTTTTTT
TRBV12-3/TRBV12-4,few,NA,TRBJ2-5,CASTPPMAGGETQYF,TGTGCCAGCACCCCTCCCATGGCTGGGGGAGAGACCCAGTACTTC
TRBV5-1,NA,TRBD1,TRBJ1-4,CASSLQQGANEKLFF,TGCGCCAGCAGCTTGCAACAGGGGGCTAATGAAAAACTGTTTTTT
TRBV5-6,many,NA,TRBJ2-4,CASSLLDGAAKNIQYF,TGTGCCAGCAGCTTGCTCGACGGAGCAGCCAAAAACATTCAGTACTTC
TRBV5-1,many,TRBD2,TRBJ2-1,CASSSSTSGRTKQFF,TGCGCCAGCAGCTCCTCGACTAGCGGGAGGACCAAGCAGTTCTTC
TRBV5-6,many,TRBD2,TRBJ2-7,CASSVGLAGGAYEQYF,TGTGCCAGCAGCGTTGGACTAGCGGGAGGCGCCTACGAGCAGTACTTC
TRBV6-2/TRBV6-3,many,NA,TRBJ2-1,CASSWVREQFF,TGTGCCAGCAGTTGGGTCAGGGAGCAGTTCTTC
TRBV12-3/TRBV12-4,many,NA,TRBJ2-7,CASSPGLYEQYF,TGTGCCAGCAGTCCGGGACTCTACGAGCAGTACTTC
TRBV12-3/TRBV12-4,many,NA,TRBJ2-7,CASSLSPDGSYEQYF,TGTGCCAGCAGTTTAAGCCCCGACGGGAGCTACGAGCAGTACTTC
TRBV25-1,few,TRBD1,TRBJ1-1,CASSDPGQGAEAFF,TGTGCCAGCAGTGACCCGGGACAGGGGGCTGAAGCTTTCTTT
TRBV30,few,NA,TRBJ1-1,CAWSVRGAEAFF,TGTGCCTGGAGTGTACGAGGAGCTGAAGCTTTCTTT
TRBV5-1,many,NA,TRBJ2-7,CASSLAGPPHEQYF,TGCGCCAGCAGCTTGGCGGGACCGCCCCACGAGCAGTACTTC
TRBV3-1,few,NA,TRBJ1-2,CASSRTDGSSGYTF,TGTGCCAGCAGCCGAACTGACGGGAGTAGCGGCTACACCTTC
TRBV10-3,many,TRBD2,TRBJ2-3,CAISVGSGTTDTQYF,TGTGCCATCAGTGTCGGTAGCGGGACGACAGATACGCAGTATTTT
TRBV5-1,many,NA,TRBJ2-2,CASSLSQGGGGELFF,TGCGCCAGCAGCTTGTCGCAGGGAGGAGGCGGGGAGCTGTTTTTT
TRBV28,few,NA,TRBJ2-4,CASRKKWGKNIQYF,TGTGCCAGCCGTAAGAAATGGGGGAAAAACATTCAGTACTTC
TRBV4-1,NA,NA,TRBJ2-7,CASSQERGDEQYF,TGCGCCAGCAGCCAAGAGAGGGGGGACGAGCAGTACTTC
TRBV18,many,TRBD2,TRBJ2-7,CASSPPVLAGGAYEQYF,TGTGCCAGCTCACCACCGGTGCTAGCGGGAGGGGCCTACGAGCAGTACTTC
TRBV6-2/TRBV6-3,few,NA,TRBJ1-5,CASSYPARINQPQHF,TGTGCCAGCAGTTACCCCGCGAGAATCAATCAGCCCCAGCATTTT
TRBV20-1,many,NA,TRBJ1-5,CSARDILGADSGQPQHF,TGCAGTGCTAGAGACATACTCGGCGCGGACTCTGGACAGCCCCAGCATTTT
TRBV3-1,NA,TRBD2,TRBJ2-5,CASSHSAGGAETQYF,TGTGCCAGCAGCCATTCAGCGGGGGGAGCAGAGACCCAGTACTTC
TRBV7-2,NA,NA,TRBJ2-7,CASSPASPYEQYF,TGTGCCAGCAGCCCCGCTAGCCCCTACGAGCAGTACTTC
TRBV19,few,NA,TRBJ2-2,CASTKSGRGTGELFF,TGTGCCAGTACGAAGTCAGGGAGAGGCACCGGGGAGCTGTTTTTT
TRBV20-1,NA,NA,TRBJ1-1,CSASPDGNTEAFF,TGCAGTGCTAGTCCCGACGGGAACACTGAAGCTTTCTTT
TRBV9,NA,NA,TRBJ2-7,CASSPFPASYEQYF,TGTGCCAGCAGCCCCTTCCCTGCCTCCTACGAGCAGTACTTC
TRBV5-4,few,TRBD2,TRBJ2-3,CASSGTSGHSTDTQYF,TGTGCCAGCAGCGGTACTAGCGGACATAGCACAGATACGCAGTATTTT
TRBV30,few,NA,TRBJ1-2,CAWTLREGDGYTF,TGTGCCTGGACCCTCCGGGAAGGGGATGGCTACACCTTC
TRBV4-2,few,TRBD1,TRBJ1-2,CASSQAEDRYYGYTF,TGTGCCAGCAGCCAAGCCGAGGACAGGTACTATGGCTACACCTTC
TRBV7-2,few,NA,TRBJ2-7,CASSSSGGHYEQYF,TGTGCCAGCAGCTCCTCCGGGGGGCACTACGAGCAGTACTTC
TRBV11-1,many,NA,TRBJ1-1,CASSRTGYTEAFF,TGTGCCAGCAGCCGAACAGGGTACACTGAAGCTTTCTTT